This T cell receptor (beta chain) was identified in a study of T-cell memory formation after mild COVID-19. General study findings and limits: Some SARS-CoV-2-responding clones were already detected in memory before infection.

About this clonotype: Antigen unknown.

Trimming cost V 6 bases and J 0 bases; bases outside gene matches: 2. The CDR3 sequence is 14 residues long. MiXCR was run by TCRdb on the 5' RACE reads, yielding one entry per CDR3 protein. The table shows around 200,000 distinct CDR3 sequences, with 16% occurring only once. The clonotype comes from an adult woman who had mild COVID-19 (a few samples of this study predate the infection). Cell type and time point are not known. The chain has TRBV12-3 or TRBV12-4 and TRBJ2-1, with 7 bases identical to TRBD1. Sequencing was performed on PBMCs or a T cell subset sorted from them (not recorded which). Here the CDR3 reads CASRTGNSYNEQFF. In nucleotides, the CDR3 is TGTGCCAGCAGGACAGGGAACTCCTACAATGAGCAGTTCTTC.